What follows describes a single TCR beta chain. Its matching antigen is unknown. V lost 0 bases and J 4 bases, leaving 0 bases between the germline ends. CDR1 and CDR2 from the germline V gene are SGHAT and FQNNGV. The CDR3 loop spans 11 amino acids. Some clones are missing from TCRdb's copy, which holds only in-frame ones; the method was immunoSEQ multiplex PCR. This sample carries 57,000 or so clones, 60% to 85% of them seen once, and the ten largest clones take under 4.5%. This sample was included in a study of T cell responses to AZD1222 COVID-19 vaccine. Overall study findings and caveats: Regions 160-218 and 743-854 dominated among vaccine-associated CD4 TCRs spanning spike. Reportedly, close to half of spike-specific TCRs are directed against unmutated variant regions. Baseline serology detected seropositivity in only 5 or 6 AZD1222 recipients. Every sample of the repertoires postdated the peak T cell response.

The gene calls are TRBV11-2 and TRBJ2-5; D is unresolved. This receptor was identified in an adult who received the AZD1222 COVID-19 vaccine. The sequenced sample was peripheral blood, obtained 28 days after the second AZD1222 dose. Here the CDR3 reads CASSLEETQYF. The DNA for the CDR3 is TGTGCCAGCAGCTTAGAAGAGACCCAGTACTTC.